These T cell receptor beta chains were read from a single sample in a study of blood T cell repertoires in COVID-19. Method: immunoSEQ multiplex PCR; TCRdb's copy keeps in-frame clones and lacks some. Among 350,000 to 450,000 clones listed, roughly 92% were seen once. Sequenced input: PBMCs or T cells enriched from blood (not recorded which). These receptors all stem from a woman in her 40s who had been exposed to COVID-19. CDR3s include the opening cysteine and the closing phenylalanine or tryptophan. The D gene is left open where the match is weak. Clone size is shown for a subset of rows, as once, few, many or a class of expanded clone.

d_gene,v_gene,abundance,j_gene,CDR3nt,CDR3aa
TRBD1,TRBV7-2,NA,TRBJ1-2,TGTGCCAGCAGCTTAAGGGACAGGGGTGGCTACACCTTC,CASSLRDRGGYTF
NA,TRBV18,NA,TRBJ1-6,TGTGCCAGCTCACCTAATGATAATTCACCCCTCCACTTT,CASSPNDNSPLHF
NA,TRBV9,NA,TRBJ1-5,TGTGCCAGCAGCCCCTCTGCGGGGGTTGGACAGCCCCAGCATTTT,CASSPSAGVGQPQHF
NA,TRBV27,NA,TRBJ1-6,TGTGCCAGCAGTTTTGGTCGGGGGTCGGGGACACCCCTCCACTTT,CASSFGRGSGTPLHF
TRBD2,TRBV19,NA,TRBJ2-1,TGTGCCAGTGGTAGCGGGGCGAACTACAATGAGCAGTTCTTC,CASGSGANYNEQFF
TRBD1,TRBV6-6,NA,TRBJ1-5,TGTGCCAGCAGTTACTCCGGGACAGGGGTACAGCCCCAGCATTTT,CASSYSGTGVQPQHF
NA,TRBV5-5,NA,TRBJ1-1,TGTGCCAGCAGCTTGAATGACAGAACGAACACTGAAGCTTTCTTT,CASSLNDRTNTEAFF
NA,TRBV9,many,TRBJ1-6,TGTGCCAGCAGTGTAAGCGCGGGGAATCGTAATTCACCCCTCCACTTT,CASSVSAGNRNSPLHF
NA,TRBV6-2/TRBV6-3,NA,TRBJ2-5,TGTGCCAGCACCCCCCTGAAGGGGGTACAAGAGACCCAGTACTTC,CASTPLKGVQETQYF
TRBD1,TRBV5-1,NA,TRBJ2-1,TGCGCCAGCACCCTAGACAGGGGAAGCTACAATGAGCAGTTCTTC,CASTLDRGSYNEQFF
TRBD1,TRBV7-2,NA,TRBJ1-1,TGTGCCAGCAGCCCCACAGGGGGATCACTTAAAGAGGCTTTCTTT,CASSPTGGSLKEAFF
NA,TRBV18,few,TRBJ1-2,TGTGCCAGCTCACCAATGGCTCACCCGGACAGTCAAAACTATGGCTACACCTTC,CASSPMAHPDSQNYGYTF
NA,TRBV5-5,NA,TRBJ1-5,TGTGCCAGCAGCCCCGATAGACGGAGGGTGGAGAAGCCCCAGCATTTT,CASSPDRRRVEKPQHF
TRBD2,TRBV11-3,NA,TRBJ2-7,TGTGCCAGCAGCTTAGAAGCCTCTAGCGGGGGATCCTACGAGCAGTACTTC,CASSLEASSGGSYEQYF
NA,TRBV10-1,NA,TRBJ1-3,TGCGCCAGCAGGGCCGGGGGACTACAGCGAAACACCATATATTTT,CASRAGGLQRNTIYF
NA,TRBV10-3,NA,TRBJ2-5,TGTGCCATCAGTGAACGGGAACAAGAGACCCAGTACTTC,CAISEREQETQYF
TRBD1,TRBV3-1/TRBV3-2,NA,TRBJ1-2,TGTGCCAGCAGCCGTCGGGACAGGGGGCAAAATGGCTACACCTTC,CASSRRDRGQNGYTF
NA,TRBV7-2,NA,TRBJ1-5,TGTGCCAGCAGCTTAAAAGGGGATTATAGCAATCAGCCCCAGCATTTT,CASSLKGDYSNQPQHF
TRBD1,TRBV9,NA,TRBJ1-2,TGTGCCAGCAGCGTAGAAGTGGCAGGGGGCGGTGGCTACACCTTC,CASSVEVAGGGGYTF
NA,TRBV9,NA,TRBJ1-1,TGTGCCAGCAGCGTAGCGGGAAACACTGAAGCTTTCTTT,CASSVAGNTEAFF
TRBD1,TRBV27,NA,TRBJ2-7,TGTGCCAGCAGTTTAGATTTCCAGGGGGCTTACGAGCAGTACTTC,CASSLDFQGAYEQYF
TRBD1,TRBV24-1,NA,TRBJ2-1,TGTGCCACCAGTGATGGGGACAGCCTTGAGCAGTTCTTC,CATSDGDSLEQFF
TRBD2,TRBV7-2,NA,TRBJ2-1,TGTGCCAGCAGCGCGAAGCACGGAGCGGGATTTTCCTACAATGAGCAGTTCTTC,CASSAKHGAGFSYNEQFF
NA,TRBV10-3,NA,TRBJ1-2,TGTGCCACCCTTCCTTTTGTTGAGCGAGTTTGGGATGGCTACACCTTC,CATLPFVERVWDGYTF
TRBD1,TRBV6-5,NA,TRBJ2-2,TGTGCCAGCAGCTTGGGACAGGGGCCCGGGGAGCTGTTTTTT,CASSLGQGPGELFF
NA,TRBV2,NA,TRBJ2-1,TGTGCCAGCACCCAAGAGTGGAGCTCCTACAATGAGCAGTTCTTC,CASTQEWSSYNEQFF